One sample yielded the 31 T cell receptor beta chains listed below, sequenced in a study of T-cell reconstitution after alpha-beta-depleted transplantation in children. The TCRbeta library incorporated unique molecular identifiers. One entry per CDR3 protein results from TCRdb running MiXCR on the PCR reads. The sample holds approximately 400,000 distinct CDR3 sequences, roughly a tenth seen once. This sample comprised PBMCs from the stem cell graft donor, obtained from the stem cell graft. The source is a human donor who donated a stem cell graft to a child with acute myeloid leukemia.

The sample holds a few counts of this clonotype. CDR3 residues: CSVGTGVQETQYF. The DNA for the CDR3 is TGCAGCGTTGGTACAGGGGTCCAAGAGACCCAGTACTTC. The rearrangement links TRBV29-1 to TRBJ2-5, with TRBD1 identical over 7 bases. With 4 bases clipped from V and 1 base from J, the junction kept 3 bases outside the gene matches. CDR1 is SQVTM and CDR2 is ANQGSEA in the germline V gene. The CDR3 consists of 13 residues. The entire variable domain, with the rest obtained from reference TRBV29-1 and TRBJ2-5, is as follows: SAVISQKPSRDICQRGTSLTIQCQVDSQVTMMFWYRQQPGQSLTLIATANQGSEATYESGFVIDKFPISRPNLTFSTLTVSNMSPEDSSIYLCSVGTGVQETQYFGPGTRLLVL.

V usage is TRBV20-1 and J usage is TRBJ2-2, with D unclear. CDR1 is DFQATT, CDR2 SNEGSKA, per germline (reference sequence). The CDR3 length is 15 residues. V was shortened by 0 bases and J by 3 bases, with 11 bases between the two germline ends. CDR3 DNA sequence: TGCAGTGCTAGAGATTCCCTGACGGACACCGGGGAGCTGTTTTTT. It translates to CSARDSLTDTGELFF.

The V call is TRBV6-1, the J call TRBJ2-1, with D unresolved. Deletions cut 7 bases from V and 0 bases from J, with 13 bases between. Germline CDR1 is MNHNS and CDR2 is SASEGT. The CDR3 is made up of 15 amino acids. The DNA of the CDR3 is TGTGCCAGCAATCGAGACCAGTTCTCCTACAATGAGCAGTTCTTC. Translation gives CASNRDQFSYNEQFF.

DNA for the CDR3: TGTGCCAGCAGAAACCCAGGGTACACTGAAGCTTTCTTT. The encoded protein is CASRNPGYTEAFF. The chain couples TRBV27 to TRBJ1-1, with a tentative D call TRBD1 (5 bases). CDR3 length: 13 amino acids. V shed 6 bases and J shed 3 bases, with 11 bases lying between them. The germline V gene encodes CDR1 MNHEY and CDR2 SMNVEV (reference sequence).

The table lists this clonotype with a few counts. J is TRBJ1-2 and V is TRBV7-2, with D hard to call. In germline, CDR1 is SGHTA, CDR2 FQGNSA. CDR3 size: 14 residues. Trimming took off 0 bases at V and 3 bases at J, with 8 bases between the two ends. CDR3 in DNA: TGTGCCAGCAGCTTAGCGCTGTGGGACTATGGCTACACCTTC. It codes for CASSLALWDYGYTF.

In this sample, this clonotype turned up a few times. The chain is built from TRBV29-1 and TRBJ2-7; possibly TRBD2 for D (6 bases). Germline V gives CDR1 SQVTM, CDR2 ANQGSEA. Trimming took off 1 base at V and 3 bases at J, with 13 bases between the two ends. This CDR3 spans 14 amino acids. The CDR3 protein is CSVEVEGGNYEQYF. CDR3 coding DNA: TGCAGCGTTGAAGTTGAAGGAGGGAACTACGAGCAGTACTTC.

The gene calls are TRBV12-3 or TRBV12-4 and TRBJ1-5; TRBD1 might be the D (5 bases). CDR3 length: 13 amino acids. Trimming removed 5 bases at V and 9 bases at J, with 14 bases between. The CDR3 loop is CASSLGEPRPQHF. The CDR3 DNA is TGTGCCAGCAGTCTGGGGGAGCCTCGGCCCCAGCATTTT.

Many counts were recorded for this clonotype. V gene TRBV5-1 combines with J gene TRBJ1-4; 7 bases align to TRBD1. Trimming took 4 bases from V and 10 from J; bases not matched to a gene: 10. Germline loops: CDR1 SGHRS, CDR2 YFSETQ. The CDR3 totals 14 residues. The CDR3 protein is CASSADREGGKLFF. CDR3 DNA: TGCGCCAGCAGCGCAGACAGGGAAGGAGGAAAACTGTTTTTT.

In this sample, this clonotype turned up a few times. CDR3 sequence (DNA): TGTGCCAGTAGTATCCCGCGACAGGGTGGGACTGAAGCTTTCTTT. It is translated as CASSIPRQGGTEAFF. The chain joins TRBV19 to TRBJ1-1; 7 bases are a match to TRBD1. The CDR3 loop spans 15 amino acids. The V gene's germline CDR1 is LNHDA and CDR2 SQIVND (reference sequence). With 3 bases clipped from V and 5 bases from J, the junction kept 9 bases outside the gene matches. The full variable domain, its missing parts supplied by reference TRBV19 and TRBJ1-1, is DGGITQSPKYLFRKEGQNVTLSCEQNLNHDAMYWYRQDPGQGLRLIYYSQIVNDFQKGDIAEGYSVSREKKESFPLTVTSAQKNPTAFYLCASSIPRQGGTEAFFGQGTRLTVV.

The genes are TRBV29-1 and TRBJ2-7; TRBD2 agrees at 9 bases. The CDR3 contains 15 residues. Germline V CDR1 and CDR2: SQVTM, ANQGSEA. After removal of 1 base from V and 4 bases from J, the junction contained 8 bases not matched to a gene. CDR3 coding DNA: TGCAGCGTTGAAGGGACAGCGGGAGGATCGTACGAGCAGTACTTC. Translated, it gives CSVEGTAGGSYEQYF.

Ten or more counts support this clonotype. The CDR3 DNA is TGCGCCAGCAGCCGGGGGGGCACGGGTCCTTACAATGAGCAGTTCTTC. Amino acids: CASSRGGTGPYNEQFF. This chain joins TRBV5-1 and TRBJ2-1; 8 bases are a match to TRBD2. Trimming took 4 bases from V and 4 from J; bases not matched to a gene: 10. The germline V gene has CDR1 SGHRS and CDR2 YFSETQ. The CDR3 loop spans 16 amino acids. The whole variable domain, remainder taken from reference TRBV5-1 and TRBJ2-1, is KAGVTQTPRYLIKTRGQQVTLSCSPISGHRSVSWYQQTPGQGLQFLFEYFSETQRNKGNFPGRFSGRQFSNSRSEMNVSTLELGDSALYLCASSRGGTGPYNEQFFGPGTRLTVL.

This clonotype appeared a few times. V usage is TRBV15 and J usage is TRBJ1-6; D call uncertain. V was shortened by 4 bases and J by 2 bases, with 0 bases between the two germline ends. The germline CDR1 and CDR2 sequences are LNHNV and YYDKDF (reference sequence). CDR3 length equals 12 residues. The CDR3 here is CATSTYNSPLHF. CDR3 coding DNA: TGTGCCACCAGCACCTATAATTCACCCCTCCACTTT.

The chain is built from TRBV29-1 and TRBJ2-5, with D hard to call. Germline-derived CDR1 and CDR2 are SQVTM and ANQGSEA. V was shortened by 4 bases and J by 3 bases, with 9 bases between the two germline ends. The CDR3 has 12 amino acids. CDR3 region: CSVVYGEETQYF. CDR3 DNA sequence: TGCAGCGTTGTGTACGGAGAAGAGACCCAGTACTTC.

This clonotype was detected many times. This chain uses TRBV9 with TRBJ2-2; TRBD2 might be the D (6 bases). CDR1 and CDR2 (germline): SGDLS, YYNGEE. The CDR3 consists of 16 residues. Between the trimmed V and J ends, which lost 4 bases and 1 base, there was a span of 14 bases. The CDR3 bases are TGTGCCAGCAGCCCACGGGGACTCCTGAACACCGGGGAGCTGTTTTTT. Amino acid sequence: CASSPRGLLNTGELFF.

The V call is TRBV7-2, the J call TRBJ2-5; unclear D gene. V lost 5 bases and J lost 7, with 20 bases in between. This CDR3 has 15 amino acids. Germline CDR1 is SGHTA and CDR2 is FQGNSA. This CDR3 is CASSPGRATLGTQYF. CDR3 nucleotide sequence: TGTGCCAGCAGCCCAGGTCGGGCCACTCTAGGGACCCAGTACTTC.

In its sample, this clonotype was seen a few times. V and J are TRBV28 and TRBJ2-3; weak D call: TRBD2 (7 bases). Per germline, CDR1 MDHEN and CDR2 SYDVKM. The CDR3 extends over 18 amino acids. V shed 4 bases and J shed 2 bases, with 22 bases lying between them. This CDR3 reads CASSWGAGASGFTDTQYF. The CDR3 coding sequence is TGTGCCAGCAGTTGGGGGGCCGGGGCTAGCGGATTCACAGATACGCAGTATTTT.

This clonotype appeared many times. This could be a read error, since a much larger clone is one nucleotide away. J is TRBJ2-5 and V is TRBV6-6; D gene unclear. Germline loops: CDR1 MNHNY, CDR2 SVGAGI (reference sequence). The V and J ends lost 5 bases and 0 bases respectively, with 1 base between them. This CDR3 has 11 residues. CDR3 bases: TGTGCCAGCAGTCACCAAGAGACCCAGTACTTC. It specifies CASSHQETQYF.

The chain carries TRBV11-3 and TRBJ2-2; tentative D call: TRBD1 (5 bases). Germline V CDR1 and CDR2: SGHNT, YENEEA. Trimming cost V 1 base and J 3 bases, with 6 bases left between them. The CDR3 covers 14 residues. CDR3 amino acids: CASSLVRDTGELFF. CDR3 sequence (DNA): TGTGCCAGCAGCTTAGTCAGGGACACCGGGGAGCTGTTTTTT.

The table lists this clonotype with a count of one. J is TRBJ1-5 and V is TRBV2; TRBD1 might be the D (6 bases). CDR3 length equals 19 residues. Trimming pared 11 bases from V and 0 bases from J, leaving 29 bases between. Per germline, CDR1 SNHLY and CDR2 FYNNEI. The CDR3 loop is CACCPGDNKGGVSNQPQHF. The DNA for the CDR3 is TGTGCCTGCTGCCCGGGGGACAACAAGGGGGGGGTTAGCAATCAGCCCCAGCATTTT.

The V gene is TRBV29-1, the J gene TRBJ2-1, with 15 bases lining up with TRBD2. Germline V gene lookup returns CDR1 SQVTM and CDR2 ANQGSEA. CDR3 length: 15 residues. J was trimmed by 4 bases and V by 8 bases; bases with no gene match: 6. CDR3 sequence (DNA): TGCAGCACATCCGGGACTAGCGGGGGGTACAATGAGCAGTTCTTC. Encoded protein: CSTSGTSGGYNEQFF.

This clonotype was seen repeatedly, ten times or more. The chain employs TRBV6-1 and TRBJ2-3; 7 bases fit TRBD1. This CDR3 is built from 13 residues. CDR1 is MNHNS, CDR2 SASEGT, per germline. V was clipped by 8 bases and J by 5 bases; unmatched bases: 7. The DNA for the CDR3 is TGTGCCAGCGGGGACAGTGGGGGAGATACGCAGTATTTT. This sequence encodes CASGDSGGDTQYF.

This clonotype was seen a few times. The V call is TRBV15, the J call TRBJ2-3; tentative D call: TRBD2 (6 bases). Trimming left V 5 bases short and J 7 bases short, with 7 bases between. The CDR3 has 11 amino acids. Germline CDR1 is LNHNV and CDR2 is YYDKDF (reference sequence). CDR3 DNA: TGTGCCACCAGCGGGACTTATACGCAGTATTTT. Protein product: CATSGTYTQYF. Variable domain in full (rest from reference TRBV15 and TRBJ2-3): DAMVIQNPRYQVTQFGKPVTLSCSQTLNHNVMYWYQQKSSQAPKLLFHYYDKDFNNEADTPDNFQSRRPNTSFCFLDIRSPGLGDTAMYLCATSGTYTQYFGPGTRLTVL.

This clonotype has more than one count but fewer than ten. This chain uses TRBV10-3 with TRBJ1-5; D gene ambiguous. The CDR3 has 14 amino acids. CDR1 is ENHRY and CDR2 is SYGVKD in the germline V gene. Trimming took 4 bases from V and 3 from J, leaving 10 bases between them. As DNA, the CDR3 is TGTGCCATCAGTGTCGACGGATCCAATCAGCCCCAGCATTTT. It encodes CAISVDGSNQPQHF.

This clonotype appeared many times. The CDR3 DNA is TGTGCCAGCAGCTTAGTTGGTGGTTACGAGCAGTACTTC. Encoded protein: CASSLVGGYEQYF. This chain joins TRBV11-2 and TRBJ2-7; D uncertain. The V gene's germline CDR1 is SGHAT and CDR2 FQNNGV. V was cut by 1 base and J by 4 bases, with 8 bases left in between. This CDR3 has 13 amino acids. The full variable domain, its missing parts supplied by reference TRBV11-2 and TRBJ2-7, is EAGVAQSPRYKIIEKRQSVAFWCNPISGHATLYWYQQILGQGPKLLIQFQNNGVVDDSQLPKDRFSAERLKGVDSTLKIQPAKLEDSAVYLCASSLVGGYEQYFGPGTRLTVT.

This clonotype was detected only a few times. This chain joins TRBV6-4 and TRBJ2-1; 15 nucleotides align to TRBD2. The CDR3 length is 15 residues. The junction had 6 bases not matched to a gene; V was cut back by 6 bases and J by 9 bases. From germline, CDR1 is MRHNA and CDR2 SNTAGT. The CDR3 spells CASSGLAGGPGEQFF. CDR3 DNA: TGTGCCAGCAGCGGACTAGCGGGGGGGCCCGGTGAGCAGTTCTTC.

This clonotype was detected ten times or more. This rearrangement joins TRBV6-2 or TRBV6-3 to TRBJ1-5, with 9 bases fitting TRBD1. The CDR3 consists of 18 residues. V shed 7 bases, J shed 5 bases, and the junction held 18 bases outside the gene matches. CDR1 is MNHEY, CDR2 SVGEGT, per germline. The CDR3 region is CASKPKDNRDRVDQPQHF. In nucleotides, the CDR3 is TGTGCCAGCAAACCCAAGGACAACCGGGACAGGGTCGATCAGCCCCAGCATTTT.

DNA of the CDR3: TGTGCCAGCAGCAAGGAGTTGAACACTGAAGCTTTCTTT. This sequence encodes CASSKELNTEAFF. The chain links TRBV5-4 to TRBJ1-1; D remains unclear. The CDR3 totals 13 residues. The V end lost 4 bases, the J end lost 0 bases, and 7 bases lay between the germline ends. The germline CDR1 and CDR2 sequences are SGHNT and YYREEE (reference sequence).

The V gene is TRBV20-1, the J gene TRBJ2-1; 10 nucleotides line up with TRBD2. The CDR3 sequence is 13 residues long. The junction had 3 bases not matched to a gene; V was cut back by 0 bases and J by 10 bases. Germline loops: CDR1 DFQATT, CDR2 SNEGSKA (reference sequence). CDR3 loop: CSAREAGGHEQFF. DNA for the CDR3: TGCAGTGCTAGAGAAGCGGGGGGGCACGAGCAGTTCTTC.

This clonotype occurred a few times. The J gene is TRBJ2-5, the V gene TRBV5-1, with D possibly being TRBD2 (7 bases). The CDR3 has 15 amino acids. Germline V gives CDR1 SGHRS, CDR2 YFSETQ. The V end lost 4 bases, the J end lost 4 bases, and 17 bases lay between the germline ends. The DNA for the CDR3 is TGCGCCAGCAGCGCTAGCGGAGGAGGGGGAGAGACCCAGTACTTC. Amino acid sequence: CASSASGGGGETQYF.

This clonotype was detected a few times. The chain carries TRBV6-2 or TRBV6-3 and TRBJ1-5; 9 bases align to TRBD1. Germline V gene data show CDR1 as MNHEY and CDR2 as SVGEGT. Trimming took 5 bases from V and 0 from J; bases not matched to a gene: 14. The CDR3 loop spans 19 amino acids. CDR3 DNA sequence: TGTGCCAGCAGTCCACCCCCGGACAGGGGCGCTTATAGCAATCAGCCCCAGCATTTT. The encoded protein is CASSPPPDRGAYSNQPQHF.

The chain carries TRBV29-1 and TRBJ1-5, with D tentatively TRBD1 (5 bases). With 7 bases removed from V and 5 bases from J, the gap between germline ends came to 12 bases. Germline V CDR1 and CDR2: SQVTM, ANQGSEA. The CDR3 is made up of 12 amino acids. In DNA form, the CDR3 reads TGCAGCGCCGGGGAGGGACATCAGCCCCAGCATTTT. It encodes CSAGEGHQPQHF. Based on the CDR3 plus reference TRBV29-1 and TRBJ1-5, the full variable domain is SAVISQKPSRDICQRGTSLTIQCQVDSQVTMMFWYRQQPGQSLTLIATANQGSEATYESGFVIDKFPISRPNLTFSTLTVSNMSPEDSSIYLCSAGEGHQPQHFGDGTRLSIL.